The rows below give T cell receptor beta chains drawn from one sample of a study of T cells in Graves' hyperthyroidism and ophthalmopathy. TCRdb redid the calling of the multiplex PCR reads with MiXCR, one entry per CDR3 protein. The sample contains fewer than 400,000 distinct CDR3 sequences, around 15% of which appear only once. The sequenced sample consisted of blood. All receptors come from a man aged 45-65 years with Graves' ophthalmopathy. Both conserved end residues are part of each CDR3. Fields, in order: CDR3 DNA, CDR3 protein, clone size, D gene, V gene, J gene. A D gene is named only where the DNA matches it firmly. Part of the rows lack a size; the others show once, few, many or a class for expanded clones.

DNA: TGTGCCAGCAGTGAAGAGGAAGGGCCTGAAGCTTTCTTT; CDR3: CASSEEEGPEAFF; size: many; D: -; V: TRBV6-1; J: TRBJ1-1
DNA: TGTGCCAGCAGTTCACACGGACAGACGAACACCGGGGAGCTGTTTTTT; CDR3: CASSSHGQTNTGELFF; size: few; D: -; V: TRBV12-3/TRBV12-4; J: TRBJ2-2
DNA: TGCGCCAGCAGCCAACCTGGACAGGGTAAAACCGGGGAGCTGTTTTTT; CDR3: CASSQPGQGKTGELFF; size: -; D: TRBD1; V: TRBV4-1; J: TRBJ2-2
DNA: TGTGCCAGCAGCTGGACAGATGATAACTATGGCTACACCTTC; CDR3: CASSWTDDNYGYTF; size: few; D: -; V: TRBV3-1; J: TRBJ1-2
DNA: TGTGCCAGCAGTGAAACCCGGACAGGCGAGCAGTTCTTC; CDR3: CASSETRTGEQFF; size: many; D: TRBD1; V: TRBV6-1; J: TRBJ2-1
DNA: TGTGCCAGCAGTTTACGACTAGCGGGACAGCAGTACTTC; CDR3: CASSLRLAGQQYF; size: many; D: TRBD2; V: TRBV27; J: TRBJ2-7
DNA: TGTGCCAGCAGCTTAGTGGCTCTAGCGGGAGGCGAGCAGTACTTC; CDR3: CASSLVALAGGEQYF; size: many; D: TRBD2; V: TRBV11-1; J: TRBJ2-7
DNA: TGTGCCAGCAATCTAGCGGGAGGGTTGTCAGATACGCAGTATTTT; CDR3: CASNLAGGLSDTQYF; size: many; D: TRBD2; V: TRBV2; J: TRBJ2-3
DNA: TGCGCCAGCAGCTACACTCGGGATGCCTACGAGCAGTACTTC; CDR3: CASSYTRDAYEQYF; size: -; D: -; V: TRBV5-1; J: TRBJ2-7
DNA: TGCAGCGTAGCGAAGGGGCCGAACACCGGGGAGCTGTTTTTT; CDR3: CSVAKGPNTGELFF; size: few; D: -; V: TRBV29-1; J: TRBJ2-2
DNA: TGTGCCAGCAGTTCTGGACAGGGCGGTAGCTATGGCTACACCTTC; CDR3: CASSSGQGGSYGYTF; size: -; D: TRBD1; V: TRBV7-9; J: TRBJ1-2
DNA: TGCAGTGCTCCAGTGGGTCTTGGGGGGGTCGATGAGCAGTTCTTC; CDR3: CSAPVGLGGVDEQFF; size: few; D: TRBD2; V: TRBV20-1; J: TRBJ2-1
DNA: TGCAGTGCTAGAGGGGCGGGGGACCCTTCTGGAGAGCAGTACTTC; CDR3: CSARGAGDPSGEQYF; size: many; D: TRBD2; V: TRBV20-1; J: TRBJ2-7
DNA: TGTGCCAGCAGCCAAGCCACACAGATGCTGAATGAGCAGTTCTTC; CDR3: CASSQATQMLNEQFF; size: -; D: -; V: TRBV3-1; J: TRBJ2-1
DNA: TGTGCCAGCAGCCCGAGGACAGGAACCTCTGGGGCCAACGTCCTGACTTTC; CDR3: CASSPRTGTSGANVLTF; size: -; D: TRBD1; V: TRBV9; J: TRBJ2-6
DNA: TGCAGTGCTAAGGGATTAGCGGGCCCCACAGATACGCAGTATTTT; CDR3: CSAKGLAGPTDTQYF; size: few; D: TRBD2; V: TRBV20-1; J: TRBJ2-3
DNA: TGCAGCGTTGGGGGCCCCACTTCATACAATGAGCAGTTCTTC; CDR3: CSVGGPTSYNEQFF; size: many; D: -; V: TRBV29-1; J: TRBJ2-1
DNA: TGTGCCTGGAGTGAGACCCTGAACACTGAAGCTTTCTTT; CDR3: CAWSETLNTEAFF; size: many; D: -; V: TRBV30; J: TRBJ1-1
DNA: TGCAGTGCTAAAGTGATAGGGGGTACTGAAGCTTTCTTT; CDR3: CSAKVIGGTEAFF; size: -; D: -; V: TRBV20-1; J: TRBJ1-1
DNA: TGCAGCGCGATCGGAACCGGGACTAACTATGGCTACACCTTC; CDR3: CSAIGTGTNYGYTF; size: few; D: -; V: TRBV29-1; J: TRBJ1-2
DNA: TGTGCCAGCAGTATGACTAGTCAAGAGACCCAGTACTTC; CDR3: CASSMTSQETQYF; size: many; D: -; V: TRBV2; J: TRBJ2-5
DNA: TGTGCCAGCAGCTTATGGGCAGACCAGGCCAATCAGCCCCAGCATTTT; CDR3: CASSLWADQANQPQHF; size: many; D: -; V: TRBV7-8; J: TRBJ1-5
DNA: TGTGCCAGCAGTGCGGGCGGGGTAAATGAGCAGTTCTTC; CDR3: CASSAGGVNEQFF; size: many; D: -; V: TRBV2; J: TRBJ2-1
DNA: TGTGCCAGCAGCCCCCGGTCTACCAAAAACATTCAGTACTTC; CDR3: CASSPRSTKNIQYF; size: many; D: -; V: TRBV11-3; J: TRBJ2-4
DNA: TGCGCCAGCAGCTCTACAGGGCAAGAGACCCAGTACTTC; CDR3: CASSSTGQETQYF; size: many; D: -; V: TRBV5-1; J: TRBJ2-5